These T cell receptor beta chains were read from a single sample in a study of T and B cells in COVID-19 patients. TCRdb reprocessed the multiplex PCR reads with MiXCR, giving one entry per CDR3 protein. The sample carries 1,500 to 2,500 distinct CDR3 sequences, 20% to 25% recorded once. The sequencing input was blood. The origin of the receptors is a human donor with active COVID-19. The CDR3 runs from the conserved cysteine through the conserved F or W. Fields, in order: V gene, J gene, D gene, clone size, CDR3 DNA, CDR3 protein. A D gene is named only where the DNA matches it firmly. Clone size is shown for a subset of rows, as once, few, many or a class of expanded clone.

V gene: TRBV6-6
J gene: TRBJ1-1
D gene: TRBD1
clone size: medium-sized
CDR3 DNA: TGTGCCAGCAGTTACTCGATGGCGACAGGGGGTAACACTGAAGCTTTCTTT
CDR3 protein: CASSYSMATGGNTEAFF

V gene: TRBV7-2
J gene: TRBJ2-2
D gene: TRBD1
clone size: medium-sized
CDR3 DNA: TGTGCCAGCAGCTCAGGACAGGCGAACACCGGGGAGCTGTTTTTT
CDR3 protein: CASSSGQANTGELFF

V gene: TRBV6-5
J gene: TRBJ1-3
D gene: NA
clone size: medium-sized
CDR3 DNA: TGTGCCAGCAGTACGCCAGGGATTGGAAACACCATATATTTT
CDR3 protein: CASSTPGIGNTIYF

V gene: TRBV12-3/TRBV12-4
J gene: TRBJ2-7
D gene: NA
clone size: many
CDR3 DNA: TGTGCCTCTGGGGTAGCGAACTACGAGCAGTACTTC
CDR3 protein: CASGVANYEQYF

V gene: TRBV24-1
J gene: TRBJ2-1
D gene: TRBD2
clone size: few
CDR3 DNA: TGTGCCACCAGTGATTCGACTAGCGGGAGGGGCGAGCAGTTCTTC
CDR3 protein: CATSDSTSGRGEQFF

V gene: TRBV20-1
J gene: TRBJ2-3
D gene: TRBD2
clone size: NA
CDR3 DNA: TGCAGTGCTAGCCGGACTAGCGGGAGGACCACAGATACGCAGTATTTT
CDR3 protein: CSASRTSGRTTDTQYF

V gene: TRBV19
J gene: TRBJ1-2
D gene: NA
clone size: medium-sized
CDR3 DNA: TGTGCCAGTAGTATAGATCAAAGGGGAATCGATGGCTACACCTTC
CDR3 protein: CASSIDQRGIDGYTF

V gene: TRBV12-3/TRBV12-4
J gene: TRBJ1-1
D gene: TRBD1
clone size: NA
CDR3 DNA: TGTGCCAGCAGTTGGCCCCGGGACAGGGCGGATAGGACTGAAGCTTTCTTT
CDR3 protein: CASSWPRDRADRTEAFF

V gene: TRBV19
J gene: TRBJ2-7
D gene: TRBD2
clone size: large
CDR3 DNA: TGTGCCAGTAGTATAGGCCCTAGCGGATCCTACGAGCAGTACTTC
CDR3 protein: CASSIGPSGSYEQYF

V gene: TRBV19
J gene: TRBJ2-2
D gene: NA
clone size: large
CDR3 DNA: TGTGCCTGTCGGACGGGACCGAACACCGGGGAGCTGTTTTTT
CDR3 protein: CACRTGPNTGELFF

V gene: TRBV21-1
J gene: TRBJ2-1
D gene: NA
clone size: NA
CDR3 DNA: TGTGCCAGCACCCCGGGACAGGCCTACAATGAGCAGTTCTTC
CDR3 protein: CASTPGQAYNEQFF

V gene: TRBV29-1
J gene: TRBJ2-3
D gene: TRBD1
clone size: large
CDR3 DNA: TGCAGCGTTCAGTCGTTCGGGACAGCCACAGATACGCAGTATTTT
CDR3 protein: CSVQSFGTATDTQYF

V gene: TRBV12-3/TRBV12-4
J gene: TRBJ2-5
D gene: NA
clone size: medium-sized
CDR3 DNA: TGTGCCAGCAGTCCGGACCAGAAGGAGACCCAGTACTTC
CDR3 protein: CASSPDQKETQYF

V gene: TRBV18
J gene: TRBJ1-2
D gene: NA
clone size: medium-sized
CDR3 DNA: TGTGCCAGCTCACGGCCGGACACCAACTATGGCTACACCTTC
CDR3 protein: CASSRPDTNYGYTF

V gene: TRBV6-2/TRBV6-3
J gene: TRBJ2-7
D gene: TRBD2
clone size: NA
CDR3 DNA: TGTGCCAGCAGTTACAGGACTAGCGGGAGTCGGTACGAGCAGTACTTC
CDR3 protein: CASSYRTSGSRYEQYF

V gene: TRBV20-1
J gene: TRBJ2-3
D gene: TRBD1
clone size: NA
CDR3 DNA: TGCAGTGCTAGGGCAGGGGGCGGGACAGATACGCAGTATTTT
CDR3 protein: CSARAGGGTDTQYF

V gene: TRBV29-1
J gene: TRBJ2-7
D gene: TRBD1
clone size: large
CDR3 DNA: TGCAGCGTTGGGACAGGGATCGGCGAGCAGTACTTC
CDR3 protein: CSVGTGIGEQYF

V gene: TRBV19
J gene: TRBJ1-2
D gene: TRBD1
clone size: medium-sized
CDR3 DNA: TGTGCCAGTGGACAGGGTGCTAGCTATGGCTACACCTTC
CDR3 protein: CASGQGASYGYTF

V gene: TRBV6-4
J gene: TRBJ2-1
D gene: NA
clone size: many
CDR3 DNA: TGTGCCAGCAGTGGCTGCGCCCCTGATGAGCAGTTCTTC
CDR3 protein: CASSGCAPDEQFF

V gene: TRBV6-5
J gene: TRBJ2-7
D gene: NA
clone size: NA
CDR3 DNA: TGTGCAAGCCGGGAATCCGGCGTCGAGGAGTACTTC
CDR3 protein: CASRESGVEEYF

V gene: TRBV19
J gene: TRBJ1-5
D gene: TRBD1
clone size: medium-sized
CDR3 DNA: TGTGCCAGTACTCAGACAGGGACGGGCAATCAGCCCCAGCATTTT
CDR3 protein: CASTQTGTGNQPQHF

V gene: TRBV6-2/TRBV6-3
J gene: TRBJ2-2
D gene: NA
clone size: medium-sized
CDR3 DNA: TGTGCCAGCAGTTCCGGTCTTGCCGGGGAGCTGTTTTTT
CDR3 protein: CASSSGLAGELFF

V gene: TRBV4-2
J gene: TRBJ1-5
D gene: NA
clone size: NA
CDR3 DNA: TGCGCCAGCAGCCGGGAGGCCGGGGGCCCCCAGCCCCAGCATTTT
CDR3 protein: CASSREAGGPQPQHF

V gene: TRBV12-3/TRBV12-4
J gene: TRBJ1-6
D gene: NA
clone size: few
CDR3 DNA: TGTGCCAGCAAAAATGAGGGGGGACTGGCCCTCCACTTT
CDR3 protein: CASKNEGGLALHF

V gene: TRBV7-9
J gene: TRBJ2-2
D gene: NA
clone size: medium-sized
CDR3 DNA: TGTGCCAGCAGTAGGGTGGGAGCCGTCACCGGGGAGCTGTTTTTT
CDR3 protein: CASSRVGAVTGELFF

V gene: TRBV6-1
J gene: TRBJ1-2
D gene: NA
clone size: many
CDR3 DNA: TGTGCCAGCAGAAGAACAGGGTTTGATTATGGCTACACCTTC
CDR3 protein: CASRRTGFDYGYTF

V gene: TRBV19
J gene: TRBJ1-5
D gene: NA
clone size: medium-sized
CDR3 DNA: TGTGCCAGTAAAATACAGGGAAAGGATCAGCCCCAGCATTTT
CDR3 protein: CASKIQGKDQPQHF

V gene: TRBV20-1
J gene: TRBJ2-7
D gene: TRBD2
clone size: NA
CDR3 DNA: TGCAGTGCTAGAGAGTCTTCTAGCGGGAGGGAATACGAGCAGTACTTC
CDR3 protein: CSARESSSGREYEQYF

V gene: TRBV20-1
J gene: TRBJ2-3
D gene: TRBD1
clone size: few
CDR3 DNA: TGCAGTGCACCCCCCGAAGGGACAGGGTTGACAGATACGCAGTATTTT
CDR3 protein: CSAPPEGTGLTDTQYF

V gene: TRBV6-5
J gene: TRBJ2-7
D gene: TRBD2
clone size: NA
CDR3 DNA: TGTGCCAGCAGCCCCGGGACTAGCGGCTCCTACGAGCAGTACTTC
CDR3 protein: CASSPGTSGSYEQYF

V gene: TRBV29-1
J gene: TRBJ2-4
D gene: NA
clone size: medium-sized
CDR3 DNA: TGCAGCGGCTTACTCCCGCCTGGAAACATTCAGTACTTC
CDR3 protein: CSGLLPPGNIQYF

V gene: TRBV2
J gene: TRBJ2-5
D gene: NA
clone size: NA
CDR3 DNA: TGTGCCAGCAGATTAAGACTAGACCTAGAGACCCAGTACTTC
CDR3 protein: CASRLRLDLETQYF

V gene: TRBV18
J gene: TRBJ2-7
D gene: TRBD1
clone size: medium-sized
CDR3 DNA: TGTGCCAGCTCCCTCGGACAGGGTACAGCCTACGAGCAGTACTTC
CDR3 protein: CASSLGQGTAYEQYF

V gene: TRBV30
J gene: TRBJ1-1
D gene: NA
clone size: NA
CDR3 DNA: TGTGCCTGGACGGGGCAGGGGTGGTCGAACACTGAAGCTTTCTTT
CDR3 protein: CAWTGQGWSNTEAFF

V gene: TRBV27
J gene: TRBJ1-1
D gene: NA
clone size: medium-sized
CDR3 DNA: TGTGCCAGCAGTTTGTCTGTACGGAACACTGAAGCTTTCTTT
CDR3 protein: CASSLSVRNTEAFF

V gene: TRBV19
J gene: TRBJ1-1
D gene: NA
clone size: medium-sized
CDR3 DNA: TGTGCCAGTAGTAGTTCCACCCTCCGGGGAAGGACTGAAGCTTTCTTT
CDR3 protein: CASSSSTLRGRTEAFF

V gene: TRBV6-1
J gene: TRBJ2-2
D gene: TRBD1
clone size: medium-sized
CDR3 DNA: TGTGCCAGCAGTGAAATTGGGGGACAGGGACTCACCGGGGAGCTGTTTTTT
CDR3 protein: CASSEIGGQGLTGELFF

V gene: TRBV6-1
J gene: TRBJ2-7
D gene: NA
clone size: NA
CDR3 DNA: TGTGCCAGCAGTGAAGCGGTGCGCGGCTCCTACGAGCAGTACTTC
CDR3 protein: CASSEAVRGSYEQYF

V gene: TRBV5-4
J gene: TRBJ2-2
D gene: TRBD1
clone size: medium-sized
CDR3 DNA: TGTGCCAGCAGCTTGAGACAGGGGGCTCCCGGGGAGCTGTTTTTT
CDR3 protein: CASSLRQGAPGELFF

V gene: TRBV6-6
J gene: TRBJ1-2
D gene: NA
clone size: medium-sized
CDR3 DNA: TGTGCCAGCAGTATTTCAGAAACCTATGGCTACACCTTC
CDR3 protein: CASSISETYGYTF

V gene: TRBV6-5
J gene: TRBJ2-1
D gene: NA
clone size: medium-sized
CDR3 DNA: TGTGCCAGCAGTTACAACGTCAATGAGCAGTTCTTC
CDR3 protein: CASSYNVNEQFF

V gene: TRBV29-1
J gene: TRBJ2-7
D gene: TRBD2
clone size: NA
CDR3 DNA: TGCAGCGGGGTCGGGGGAGGGGTGAAGGAGCAGTACTTC
CDR3 protein: CSGVGGGVKEQYF

V gene: TRBV20-1
J gene: TRBJ2-3
D gene: NA
clone size: NA
CDR3 DNA: TGCAGTGCTAGACGGGACTCTGGAGGGGGCGGAGATACGCAGTATTTT
CDR3 protein: CSARRDSGGGGDTQYF

V gene: TRBV6-5
J gene: TRBJ1-2
D gene: NA
clone size: medium-sized
CDR3 DNA: TGTGCCAGCAGCCGAGACCCACAGGATCTGCTTTACACCTTC
CDR3 protein: CASSRDPQDLLYTF

V gene: TRBV10-3
J gene: TRBJ1-2
D gene: NA
clone size: NA
CDR3 DNA: TGTGCCATCAGTGAGTCAGGAGGGGCTGAGGGCTACACCTTC
CDR3 protein: CAISESGGAEGYTF

V gene: TRBV11-2
J gene: TRBJ1-1
D gene: NA
clone size: once
CDR3 DNA: TGTGCCAGCAGCTTCGGACGGAAGAACACTGAAGCTTTCTTT
CDR3 protein: CASSFGRKNTEAFF

V gene: TRBV12-3/TRBV12-4
J gene: TRBJ2-7
D gene: TRBD2
clone size: medium-sized
CDR3 DNA: TGTGCCAGCGCGCCTTTTGCGGGAGCTATAAACGAGCAGTACTTC
CDR3 protein: CASAPFAGAINEQYF

V gene: TRBV27
J gene: TRBJ1-2
D gene: NA
clone size: medium-sized
CDR3 DNA: TGTGCCAGCAGTGGCCCAGGGAGAGGAGGCTATGGCTACACCTTC
CDR3 protein: CASSGPGRGGYGYTF